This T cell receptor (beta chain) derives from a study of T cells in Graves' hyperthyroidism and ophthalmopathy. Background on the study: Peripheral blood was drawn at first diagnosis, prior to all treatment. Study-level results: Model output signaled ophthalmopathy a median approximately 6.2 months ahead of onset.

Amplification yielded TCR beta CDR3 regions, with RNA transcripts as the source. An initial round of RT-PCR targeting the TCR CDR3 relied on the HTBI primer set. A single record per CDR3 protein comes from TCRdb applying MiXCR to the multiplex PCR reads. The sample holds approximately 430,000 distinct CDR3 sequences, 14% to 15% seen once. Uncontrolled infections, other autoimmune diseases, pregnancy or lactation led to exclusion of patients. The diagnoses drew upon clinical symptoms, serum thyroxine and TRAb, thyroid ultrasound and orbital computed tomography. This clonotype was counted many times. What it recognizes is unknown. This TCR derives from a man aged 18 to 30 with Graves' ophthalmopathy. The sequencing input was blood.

CDR3: CASSQDRAGQPQHF. DNA for the CDR3: TGTGCCAGCAGTCAGGACAGGGCAGGTCAGCCCCAGCATTTT. The V gene is TRBV3-1, the J gene TRBJ1-5; 8 positions match TRBD1. Germline V lookup: CDR1 LGHDT, CDR2 YNNKEL (reference sequence). Germline trimming cut 6 bases from V and 6 bases from J; bases unmatched to any gene: 7. This CDR3 has 14 residues.